This is a list of T cell receptor beta chains from one sample in a study of blood T cell repertoires in COVID-19. Sequencing was performed with immunoSEQ multiplex PCR; in TCRdb, only in-frame clones are kept and a portion is missing. The data contain some 150,000 clones, around 87% of them seen just once; the ten biggest clones take up 3.7%. What was sequenced was peripheral blood. The receptors stem from a man younger than 35 with active or convalescent COVID-19. Both conserved end residues are part of each CDR3. Fields, in order: D gene, J gene, clone size, V gene, CDR3 protein, CDR3 DNA. D genes are given only for firm matches. Where a row states a size, it is once, few, many or the class of an expanded clone; other rows omit it.

D gene: TRBD1
J gene: TRBJ2-5
clone size: .
V gene: TRBV29-1
CDR3 protein: CSVEGTGKETQYF
CDR3 DNA: TGCAGCGTTGAAGGGACAGGGAAAGAGACCCAGTACTTC

D gene: .
J gene: TRBJ2-5
clone size: .
V gene: TRBV4-1
CDR3 protein: CASSQRSGQETQYF
CDR3 DNA: TGCGCCAGCAGCCAACGGTCAGGGCAAGAGACCCAGTACTTC

D gene: .
J gene: TRBJ2-2
clone size: .
V gene: TRBV5-4
CDR3 protein: CASSTWTDTGELFF
CDR3 DNA: TGTGCCAGCAGCACCTGGACTGACACCGGGGAGCTGTTTTTT

D gene: TRBD2
J gene: TRBJ2-1
clone size: .
V gene: TRBV24-1
CDR3 protein: CAISQSGSLNNEQFF
CDR3 DNA: TGTGCCATCTCTCAGAGCGGGAGTCTAAACAATGAGCAGTTCTTC

D gene: .
J gene: TRBJ1-1
clone size: .
V gene: TRBV5-6
CDR3 protein: CASSFGGLGTEAFF
CDR3 DNA: TGTGCCAGCAGCTTCGGAGGGCTGGGCACTGAAGCTTTCTTT

D gene: .
J gene: TRBJ1-1
clone size: once
V gene: TRBV23-1
CDR3 protein: CASSQSGRKPWAFF
CDR3 DNA: TGCGCCAGCAGTCAATCTGGCAGAAAACCCTGGGCTTTCTTT

D gene: .
J gene: TRBJ1-5
clone size: .
V gene: TRBV20-1
CDR3 protein: CSASLGGGNQPQHF
CDR3 DNA: TGCAGTGCTAGTCTCGGAGGGGGCAATCAGCCCCAGCATTTT

D gene: TRBD1
J gene: TRBJ1-1
clone size: .
V gene: TRBV2
CDR3 protein: CASFGETGTEAFF
CDR3 DNA: TGTGCCAGCTTCGGGGAGACAGGGACTGAAGCTTTCTTT

D gene: .
J gene: TRBJ1-2
clone size: .
V gene: TRBV3-1/TRBV3-2
CDR3 protein: CASSQVTAGGYTF
CDR3 DNA: TGTGCCAGCAGCCAAGTTACGGCGGGGGGCTACACCTTC

D gene: .
J gene: TRBJ1-2
clone size: .
V gene: TRBV5-8
CDR3 protein: CASSSLGAPYGYTF
CDR3 DNA: TGTGCCAGCAGCTCCTTGGGGGCCCCCTATGGCTACACCTTC

D gene: .
J gene: TRBJ2-2
clone size: .
V gene: TRBV6-4
CDR3 protein: CASSPLFEGANTGELFF
CDR3 DNA: TGTGCCAGCAGCCCTCTCTTTGAGGGAGCGAACACCGGGGAGCTGTTTTTT

D gene: .
J gene: TRBJ2-1
clone size: .
V gene: TRBV5-4
CDR3 protein: CASSLVDRSQQFF
CDR3 DNA: TGTGCCAGCAGCTTGGTTGACAGGAGTCAGCAGTTCTTC

D gene: TRBD1
J gene: TRBJ2-7
clone size: .
V gene: TRBV5-1
CDR3 protein: CASSLAGGGTSEQYF
CDR3 DNA: TGCGCCAGCAGCTTGGCAGGGGGCGGTACGTCCGAGCAGTACTTC

D gene: .
J gene: TRBJ1-6
clone size: few
V gene: TRBV10-3
CDR3 protein: CAISDLTGSPLHF
CDR3 DNA: TGTGCCATCAGTGATCTTACAGGCTCACCCCTCCACTTT

D gene: TRBD1
J gene: TRBJ2-2
clone size: .
V gene: TRBV5-4
CDR3 protein: CASSHDLTWDRVSSGELFF
CDR3 DNA: TGTGCCAGCAGCCACGACTTAACCTGGGACAGGGTATCGTCCGGGGAGCTGTTTTTT

D gene: TRBD1
J gene: TRBJ1-1
clone size: once
V gene: TRBV5-1
CDR3 protein: CASSLYRGPEAFF
CDR3 DNA: TGCGCCAGCAGCCTTTACAGGGGGCCCGAAGCTTTCTTT

D gene: TRBD1
J gene: TRBJ1-1
clone size: .
V gene: TRBV7-8
CDR3 protein: CASSGGFGQGGGLNTEAFF
CDR3 DNA: TGTGCCAGCAGCGGAGGCTTCGGACAGGGGGGAGGGTTGAACACTGAAGCTTTCTTT

D gene: TRBD2
J gene: TRBJ2-7
clone size: .
V gene: TRBV10-3
CDR3 protein: CAISESGRAYEQYF
CDR3 DNA: TGTGCCATCAGTGAAAGCGGGAGGGCCTACGAGCAGTACTTC